This T cell receptor (beta chain) was sequenced during a study of STAT3 mutations in large granular lymphocyte leukemia. Study results and limitations: Treatment regimens differed across patients between samplings. Every T-LGLL patient had at least one immunodominant TCRbeta clonotype.

Some clones are missing from TCRdb's copy, which holds only in-frame ones; the method was immunoSEQ multiplex PCR. There are some 28,000 clones in the sample; about 80% occur only once, and 30% lies in the top ten. This clone was found once. Its antigen remains unknown. The CDR3 has 13 amino acids. CDR1 KGHSH and CDR2 LQKENI come from the germline V gene. V was cut by 6 bases and J by 4 bases, with 13 bases left in between. Source material: peripheral blood mononuclear cells. This clonotype was sampled from a woman aged 45 to 65 with T-cell large granular lymphocyte leukemia. Some clones in this sample may be carry-over from other donors' samples. The gene calls are TRBV18 and TRBJ2-7; possible D gene TRBD1, 6 bases. The CDR3 bases are TGTGCCAGCTCTCTCACAGGGATATACGAGCAGTACTTC. Protein: CASSLTGIYEQYF. Full variable domain (remainder filled in from reference TRBV18 and TRBJ2-7): NAGVMQNPRHLVRRRGQEARLRCSPMKGHSHVYWYRQLPEEGLKFMVYLQKENIIDESGMPKERFSAEFPKEGPSILRIQQVVRGDSAAYFCASSLTGIYEQYFGPGTRLTVT.